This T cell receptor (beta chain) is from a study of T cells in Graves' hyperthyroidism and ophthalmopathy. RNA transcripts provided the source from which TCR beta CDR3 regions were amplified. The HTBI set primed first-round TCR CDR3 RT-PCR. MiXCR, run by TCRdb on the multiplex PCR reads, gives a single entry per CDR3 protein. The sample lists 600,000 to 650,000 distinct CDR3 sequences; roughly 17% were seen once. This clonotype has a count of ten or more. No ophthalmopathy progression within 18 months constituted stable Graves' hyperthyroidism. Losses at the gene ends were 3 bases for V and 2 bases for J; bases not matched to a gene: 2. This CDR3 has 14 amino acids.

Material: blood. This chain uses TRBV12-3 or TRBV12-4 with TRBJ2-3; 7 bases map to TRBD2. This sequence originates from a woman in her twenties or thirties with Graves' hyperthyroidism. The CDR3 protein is CASSLSGNTDTQYF. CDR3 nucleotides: TGTGCCAGCAGTTTGAGCGGGAACACAGATACGCAGTATTTT.